The rows below give T cell receptor beta chains drawn from one sample of a study of identical twins. TCRdb used MiXCR to reprocess the 5' RACE reads, holding one entry per CDR3 protein. Of around 670,000 distinct CDR3 sequences in the sample, over 5% were seen once. Sequenced input: naive T cells sorted from blood. These receptors came from a young man in good health. The CDR3 runs from the conserved cysteine through the conserved F or W. A D gene is named only where the DNA matches it firmly. Part of the rows lack a size; the others show once, few, many or a class for expanded clones.

j_call,v_call,d_call,clone_size,cdr3_aa,cdr3_nt
TRBJ2-7,TRBV12-3/TRBV12-4,TRBD1,many,CASSLTGQGEQYF,TGTGCCAGCAGTTTGACAGGGCAAGGCGAGCAGTACTTC
TRBJ2-1,TRBV7-3,TRBD2,.,CASSISSGRVANEQFF,TGTGCCAGCAGCATTTCTAGCGGGAGGGTTGCCAATGAGCAGTTCTTC
TRBJ2-5,TRBV12-3/TRBV12-4,.,many,CASSLRGWETQYF,TGTGCCAGCAGTTTAAGGGGATGGGAGACCCAGTACTTC
TRBJ1-2,TRBV6-1,.,many,CASSDWYGSTPNYGYTF,TGTGCCAGCAGTGATTGGTATGGCAGTACCCCTAACTATGGCTACACCTTC
TRBJ2-2,TRBV12-3/TRBV12-4,.,many,CASSPGEVATGELFF,TGTGCCAGCAGTCCTGGGGAGGTGGCCACCGGGGAGCTGTTTTTT
TRBJ2-5,TRBV6-2/TRBV6-3,TRBD2,.,CASSLTSLQETQYF,TGTGCCAGCAGTCTGACTAGCCTCCAAGAGACCCAGTACTTC
TRBJ1-2,TRBV6-1,TRBD1,.,CASTEPGGVGYTF,TGTGCCAGCACCGAGCCAGGGGGCGTCGGCTACACCTTC
TRBJ2-3,TRBV28,TRBD2,.,CASSILPGLAGGSTDTQYF,TGTGCCAGCAGCATTCTCCCGGGACTAGCGGGAGGTTCCACAGATACGCAGTATTTT
TRBJ2-2,TRBV12-3/TRBV12-4,.,many,CASTGTGGELFF,TGTGCCAGCACTGGGACTGGCGGGGAGCTGTTTTTT
TRBJ1-1,TRBV11-1,.,many,CASSRRYTQGMNTEAFF,TGTGCCAGCAGCCGACGATACACACAGGGTATGAACACTGAAGCTTTCTTT
TRBJ2-1,TRBV5-1,.,.,CASSSAGKFGGNEQFF,TGCGCCAGCAGCTCTGCAGGGAAATTTGGGGGCAATGAGCAGTTCTTC
TRBJ2-1,TRBV6-1,TRBD2,many,CASRPGLVNLPREQFF,TGTGCCAGCAGGCCCGGACTAGTGAACCTACCAAGGGAGCAGTTCTTC
TRBJ2-5,TRBV3-1,.,.,CASSQVLETQYF,TGTGCCAGCAGCCAAGTTTTGGAGACCCAGTACTTC
TRBJ2-1,TRBV4-1,.,.,CASSQLLGDKYNEQFF,TGCGCCAGCAGCCAACTCTTAGGCGATAAGTACAATGAGCAGTTCTTC
TRBJ2-6,TRBV11-2,.,.,CASSPYRERGANVLTF,TGTGCCAGCAGCCCCTACAGGGAGCGTGGGGCCAACGTCCTGACTTTC
TRBJ2-7,TRBV29-1,.,.,CSAESSVGLSYEQYF,TGCAGCGCCGAGTCTTCTGTGGGGCTTAGCTACGAGCAGTACTTC
TRBJ2-5,TRBV2,.,.,CASLDSHQETQYF,TGTGCCAGCTTGGACAGCCACCAAGAGACCCAGTACTTC
TRBJ2-3,TRBV29-1,TRBD1,many,CSGGRDSSTDTQYF,TGCAGCGGAGGTCGGGACAGCAGCACAGATACGCAGTATTTT
TRBJ1-2,TRBV20-1,.,many,CSARGGLPRGYTF,TGCAGTGCTAGAGGTGGACTGCCGCGAGGCTACACCTTC
TRBJ2-6,TRBV10-3,.,many,CAISSGGGIGANVLTF,TGTGCCATCAGCAGCGGTGGAGGGATCGGGGCCAACGTCCTGACTTTC
TRBJ1-3,TRBV19,.,few,CASKEFVGSGNTIYF,TGTGCCAGTAAAGAGTTTGTGGGCTCTGGAAACACCATATATTTT
TRBJ2-1,TRBV5-1,TRBD2,many,CASTPLATNAYPNEQFF,TGCGCCAGCACCCCACTAGCGACCAACGCATATCCCAATGAGCAGTTCTTC
TRBJ1-1,TRBV27,.,.,CASSFASGRAFF,TGTGCCAGCAGTTTCGCATCCGGCCGAGCTTTCTTT
TRBJ2-1,TRBV3-1,.,many,CASSLPLREQFF,TGTGCCAGCAGCCTCCCCCTCCGGGAGCAGTTCTTC
TRBJ2-1,TRBV14,TRBD2,many,CASSHDSGGYNEQFF,TGTGCCAGCAGCCATGATAGCGGGGGATACAATGAGCAGTTCTTC
TRBJ2-3,TRBV18,TRBD2,few,CASSPPGLAYTDTQYF,TGTGCCAGCTCACCGCCGGGACTAGCGTACACAGATACGCAGTATTTT
TRBJ1-1,TRBV19,TRBD1,.,CASIDLGRGLMNTEAFF,TGTGCCAGTATCGATCTCGGCAGGGGGCTGATGAACACTGAAGCTTTCTTT
TRBJ1-1,TRBV5-1,TRBD1,many,CASSQTGTANTEAFF,TGCGCCAGCAGCCAAACCGGGACAGCGAACACTGAAGCTTTCTTT
TRBJ2-4,TRBV12-3/TRBV12-4,.,many,CASTILAKNIQYF,TGTGCCAGCACCATCTTAGCCAAAAACATTCAGTACTTC
TRBJ2-7,TRBV29-1,.,.,CSVVVAEEQYF,TGCAGCGTTGTGGTTGCTGAGGAGCAGTACTTC
TRBJ2-1,TRBV20-1,.,many,CSARDPVSWHEQFF,TGCAGTGCTAGAGACCCTGTTTCTTGGCATGAGCAGTTCTTC
TRBJ1-2,TRBV3-1,.,.,CASTPPGRSYGYTF,TGTGCCAGCACCCCACCCGGGAGGTCCTATGGCTACACCTTC
TRBJ2-7,TRBV5-1,.,few,CASSWGLVSSGGTYEQYF,TGCGCCAGCAGCTGGGGCTTGGTCTCCAGCGGAGGGACCTACGAGCAGTACTTC
TRBJ2-5,TRBV15,TRBD1,.,CATSRVSGQGGETQYF,TGTGCCACCAGCAGAGTTTCCGGACAGGGGGGAGAGACCCAGTACTTC
TRBJ2-1,TRBV28,TRBD2,few,CASSSPPWLAAFNEQFF,TGTGCCAGCAGTTCCCCCCCGTGGCTAGCGGCCTTTAATGAGCAGTTCTTC
TRBJ1-6,TRBV12-3/TRBV12-4,.,many,CASNPRGNNSPLHF,TGTGCCAGCAACCCGAGGGGTAATAATTCACCCCTCCACTTT
TRBJ2-3,TRBV20-1,.,many,CSARGNGRSTDTQYF,TGCAGTGCTAGAGGGAACGGGAGAAGCACAGATACGCAGTATTTT
TRBJ2-3,TRBV5-1,.,few,CASTSGGRTDTQYF,TGCGCCAGCACTTCTGGCGGAAGGACAGATACGCAGTATTTT
TRBJ2-2,TRBV27,.,few,CASQHATTGELFF,TGTGCCAGCCAGCATGCGACCACCGGGGAGCTGTTTTTT
TRBJ2-1,TRBV4-1,TRBD2,once,CASSQAGLARSSYNEQFF,TGCGCCAGCAGCCAGGCCGGACTAGCGAGGAGCTCCTACAATGAGCAGTTCTTC
TRBJ2-1,TRBV2,TRBD1,few,CAGQGQVINNEQFF,TGTGCCGGACAGGGACAGGTTATTAACAATGAGCAGTTCTTC
TRBJ2-4,TRBV28,.,many,CASSRAGSGTQIQYF,TGTGCCAGCAGTAGGGCTGGCTCCGGGACCCAGATTCAGTACTTC
TRBJ1-4,TRBV20-1,TRBD1,.,CSARSGTGEKLFF,TGCAGTGCTAGGTCCGGGACAGGTGAAAAACTGTTTTTT
TRBJ2-1,TRBV20-1,TRBD2,many,CSLGEAGVGHNEQFF,TGCAGTCTTGGGGAAGCGGGAGTTGGGCACAATGAGCAGTTCTTC
TRBJ1-1,TRBV6-5,.,many,CASTRDSGEAFF,TGTGCCAGCACTCGAGACTCGGGTGAAGCTTTCTTT
TRBJ2-1,TRBV11-1,TRBD2,many,CASSSRFTSGSVSDEQFF,TGTGCCAGCAGCTCACGATTCACTAGCGGGAGTGTATCGGATGAGCAGTTCTTC
TRBJ2-1,TRBV7-2,TRBD2,few,CASSLARLSVTSSVDEQFF,TGTGCCAGCAGCTTAGCGCGTTTGTCGGTGACTAGCTCAGTGGATGAGCAGTTCTTC
TRBJ2-5,TRBV5-1,.,few,CASSTLQGRETQYF,TGCGCCAGCAGCACCCTACAGGGCCGGGAGACCCAGTACTTC
TRBJ2-3,TRBV19,TRBD2,few,CASSIRLAGGPREDTQYF,TGTGCCAGTAGTATAAGGCTAGCGGGAGGGCCCCGGGAAGATACGCAGTATTTT
TRBJ1-5,TRBV19,.,.,CASSPRVGRERKPQHF,TGTGCCAGTAGCCCCCGGGTCGGACGGGAAAGAAAGCCCCAGCATTTT
TRBJ2-1,TRBV15,TRBD1,many,CATSSPGQGNEQFF,TGTGCCACCAGCAGTCCGGGACAGGGGAATGAGCAGTTCTTC
TRBJ1-4,TRBV3-1,TRBD1,many,CASSHRTGVEKLFF,TGTGCCAGCAGTCACAGGACAGGGGTGGAAAAACTGTTTTTT
TRBJ1-2,TRBV12-3/TRBV12-4,.,many,CASREGVNYGYTF,TGTGCCAGCAGAGAGGGGGTTAACTATGGCTACACCTTC